These 19 T cell receptor beta chains were all obtained from the same sample, sequenced in a study of cytomegalovirus exposure and HLA in healthy donors. Vbeta (60) and Jbeta (13) primers were used in the PCR. Measured with immunoSEQ multiplex PCR; TCRdb has only the in-frame clones, and not every one. The sample lists 150,000 or so clones; 70% to 90% were seen once. Sequencing was performed on PBMCs. The receptor set was obtained from a man aged 18 to 35 in good health and CMV-seropositive.

This clone was found once. The chain employs TRBV15 and TRBJ2-5; 7 nucleotides match TRBD1. The length of the CDR3 is 14 residues. Germline V lookup: CDR1 LNHNV, CDR2 YYDKDF (reference sequence). J was trimmed by 2 bases and V by 4 bases; bases with no gene match: 4. CDR3 in amino acids: CATSKGQYQETQYF. As DNA, the CDR3 is TGTGCCACCAGCAAGGGACAGTATCAAGAGACCCAGTACTTC.

The chain couples TRBV7-7 to TRBJ2-1; TRBD2 agrees at 9 bases. CDR1 and CDR2 from the germline V gene are SSHAT and FNYEAQ (reference sequence). The V and J ends lost 1 base and 10 bases, in that order; junction bases with no gene match: 8. This CDR3 is built from 15 residues. CDR3 bases: TGTGCCAGCAGCTTAGTGGCTAGCGGGGTAGGAGAGCAGTTCTTC. Its translation is CASSLVASGVGEQFF.

The chain recombines TRBV28 with TRBJ1-2; 9 nucleotides match TRBD1. Germline-derived CDR1 and CDR2 are MDHEN and SYDVKM. The CDR3 has 14 residues. V lost 3 bases to trimming and J lost 8 bases; unmatched junction nucleotides: 7. The CDR3 DNA is TGTGCCAGCAGTTTGGGGGGACAGGGTTACGGCTACACCTTC. Translated: CASSLGGQGYGYTF.

This clone was picked up one time. The chain uses TRBV7-9 and TRBJ2-7; 11 positions agree with TRBD1. The CDR3 has 15 residues. After removal of 5 bases from V and 3 bases from J, the junction contained 6 bases not matched to a gene. Looked up from germline, CDR1 is SEHNR and CDR2 is FQNEAQ (reference sequence). The CDR3 sequence is CASSAPGTGGYEQYF. The DNA for the CDR3 is TGTGCCAGCAGCGCCCCCGGGACAGGGGGCTACGAGCAGTACTTC. Filled out from reference TRBV7-9 and TRBJ2-7, the complete variable domain reads DTGVSQNPRHKITKRGQNVTFRCDPISEHNRLYWYRQTLGQGPEFLTYFQNEAQLEKSRLLSDRFSAERPKGSFSTLEIQRTEQGDSAMYLCASSAPGTGGYEQYFGPGTRLTVT.

V and J are TRBV4-1 and TRBJ1-1; 9 nucleotides line up with TRBD1. The V gene's germline CDR1 is MGHRA and CDR2 YSYEKL. J lost 5 bases, V lost 5 bases, and 9 bases had no gene match. CDR3 length: 15 residues. In DNA, the CDR3 is TGCGCCAGCAGCTCCCCCGGGACAGGGCGTACTGAAGCTTTCTTT. This encodes CASSSPGTGRTEAFF.

This rearrangement joins TRBV30 to TRBJ2-7; 7 nucleotides agree with TRBD1. CDR3 length: 16 amino acids. The germline CDR1 and CDR2 sequences are GTSNPN and SVGIG (reference sequence). V shed 2 bases, J shed 3 bases, and the junction held 13 bases outside the gene matches. The CDR3 region has the DNA TGTGCCTGGAGTAGGGTACAGGGGTTGTCGGTCTACGAGCAGTACTTC. It is translated as CAWSRVQGLSVYEQYF.

The V gene is TRBV12-5, the J gene TRBJ1-2; a weak D match, TRBD1 (5 bases). The germline V gene encodes CDR1 LGHNT and CDR2 FRNRAP. The CDR3 is 13 residues long. Trimming removed 5 bases at V and 8 bases at J, with 15 bases between. CDR3 residues: CASGPPGPGGYTF. The CDR3 DNA reads TGTGCTAGTGGTCCCCCAGGGCCAGGCGGCTACACCTTC.

The chain uses TRBV18 and TRBJ2-7; 11 bases align to TRBD2. Trimming at V came to 3 bases and at J to 8 bases, leaving 9 bases not matched to a gene. This CDR3 is 15 amino acids long. Germline V gene data show CDR1 as KGHSH and CDR2 as LQKENI. CDR3 nucleotide sequence: TGTGCCAGCTCACCCGATGGACTAGCGGGCTATCAGCAGTACTTC. Protein: CASSPDGLAGYQQYF. The full variable domain, rest sourced from reference TRBV18 and TRBJ2-7, is NAGVMQNPRHLVRRRGQEARLRCSPMKGHSHVYWYRQLPEEGLKFMVYLQKENIIDESGMPKERFSAEFPKEGPSILRIQQVVRGDSAAYFCASSPDGLAGYQQYFGPGTRLTVT.

This clone came up once. The chain links TRBV5-5 to TRBJ1-2; 8 bases fit TRBD1. Germline CDR1 SGHKS, CDR2 YYEKEE (reference sequence). This CDR3 comprises 13 residues. Germline trimming cut 2 bases from V and 3 bases from J; bases unmatched to any gene: 0. CDR3 loop: CASSLQGDYGYTF. The CDR3 DNA reads as TGTGCCAGCAGCTTACAGGGGGACTATGGCTACACCTTC.

V gene TRBV11-2 combines with J gene TRBJ1-1; D not certain. The germline V gene has CDR1 SGHAT and CDR2 FQNNGV. This CDR3 comprises 14 residues. V lost 8 bases and J 0 bases, leaving 13 bases between the germline ends. In DNA form, the CDR3 reads TGTGCCAGCGCGAGACGGGGATTGAACACTGAAGCTTTCTTT. This codes for CASARRGLNTEAFF.

The chain uses TRBV7-2 and TRBJ2-7, with TRBD2 matching over 9 bases. Germline V gene sequence: CDR1 SGHTA, CDR2 FQGNSA. The CDR3 runs 15 residues. After removal of 1 base from V and 7 bases from J, the junction contained 8 bases not matched to a gene. CDR3 in DNA: TGTGCCAGCAGCTTAGTTGCGGGGGGGCCGGGGGAGCAGTACTTC. It is translated as CASSLVAGGPGEQYF.

The rearrangement uses TRBV19 and TRBJ2-5; 14 bases line up with TRBD2. The CDR3 runs 17 residues. Per germline, CDR1 LNHDA and CDR2 SQIVND (reference sequence). J was trimmed by 2 bases and V by 4 bases; bases with no gene match: 6. The CDR3 bases are TGTGCCAGTAGTAATGGTGGACTAGCGGGGGGACAAGAGACCCAGTACTTC. As protein: CASSNGGLAGGQETQYF.

The chain is built from TRBV7-9 and TRBJ2-5; TRBD1 aligns across 10 bases. The junction had 10 bases not matched to a gene; V was cut back by 5 bases and J by 10 bases. CDR3 size: 14 residues. From germline, CDR1 is SEHNR and CDR2 FQNEAQ (reference sequence). CDR3 protein: CASSPSSGTGDQYF. CDR3 coding DNA: TGTGCCAGCAGCCCCTCCTCCGGGACAGGGGACCAGTACTTC.

The chain joins TRBV7-6 to TRBJ2-3; D is possibly TRBD1 (7 bases). The germline V gene encodes CDR1 SGHVS and CDR2 FNYEAQ. The ends were cut back, 5 bases at V and 5 bases at J, with 8 bases in the middle. The CDR3 covers 12 residues. The CDR3 DNA sequence: TGTGCCAGCAGCCAGGGGGGAGATACGCAGTATTTT. Its protein is CASSQGGDTQYF.

The genes are TRBV4-1 and TRBJ1-2; 9 bases are a match to TRBD1. The length of the CDR3 is 15 residues. CDR1 MGHRA and CDR2 YSYEKL come from the germline V gene. Trimming took 4 bases from V and 4 from J; bases not matched to a gene: 7. The CDR3 here is CASSPGQGVSYGYTF. The CDR3 coding sequence is TGCGCCAGCAGCCCGGGACAGGGCGTATCCTATGGCTACACCTTC.

The chain links TRBV23-1 to TRBJ2-1; 8 nucleotides match TRBD2. TRBV23-1 is placed among ORFs of uncertain function. J gave up 6 bases and V 8 bases, and 18 bases lay outside the gene matches. This CDR3 spans 17 amino acids. CDR3: CASDCSGFAGGGNEQFF. The DNA of the CDR3 is TGCGCCAGCGATTGCTCTGGATTTGCGGGGGGTGGCAATGAGCAGTTCTTC.

The CDR3 coding sequence is TGCGCCAGCAGCTTGGTGACTAGCCTTGCCCAAGAGACCCAGTACTTC. It encodes CASSLVTSLAQETQYF. The gene calls are TRBV5-1 and TRBJ2-5, with TRBD2 matching 7 bases. Germline CDR1 and CDR2: SGHRS and YFSETQ. CDR3 length: 16 amino acids. V shed 0 bases, J shed 1 base, and the junction held 6 bases outside the gene matches.

Only a few counts were recorded for this clone. The CDR3 nucleotides read TGTGCCAGCAGCCCACCCGGGACAGGAAGCAACTATGGCTACACCTTC. As protein: CASSPPGTGSNYGYTF. J is TRBJ1-2 and V is TRBV5-6, with TRBD1 matching 8 bases. This CDR3 contains 16 residues. The trim removed 4 bases at V and 2 bases at J, leaving 10 bases unmatched. Germline loops: CDR1 SGHDT, CDR2 YYEEEE.

This clone was counted between two and nine times. The DNA of the CDR3 is TGCGTACCCCCCCAGGCCCGATTTGGCACTGAAGCTTTCTTT. Protein product: CVPPQARFGTEAFF. The gene calls are TRBV23-1 and TRBJ1-1; D call uncertain. TRBV23-1 has ORF status, its function being uncertain. The CDR3 runs to 14 residues.